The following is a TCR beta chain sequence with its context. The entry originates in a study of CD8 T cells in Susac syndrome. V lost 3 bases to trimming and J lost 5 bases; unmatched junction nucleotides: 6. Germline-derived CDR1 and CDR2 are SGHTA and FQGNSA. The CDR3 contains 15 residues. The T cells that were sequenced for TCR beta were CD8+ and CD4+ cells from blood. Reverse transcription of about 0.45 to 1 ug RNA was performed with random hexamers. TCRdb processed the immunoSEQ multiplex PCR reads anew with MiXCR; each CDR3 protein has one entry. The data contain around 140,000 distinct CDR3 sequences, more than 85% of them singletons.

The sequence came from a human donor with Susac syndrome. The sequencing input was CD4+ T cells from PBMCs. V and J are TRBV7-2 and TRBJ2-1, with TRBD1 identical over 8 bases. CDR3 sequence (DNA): TGTGCCAGCAGCTTCCAGGGGGCGATCAACAATGAGCAGTTCTTC. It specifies CASSFQGAINNEQFF.